A few counts support the clone carrying this T cell receptor beta chain. These data are taken from a study of blood T cell repertoires in COVID-19. With 4 bases clipped from V and 3 bases from J, the junction kept 2 bases outside the gene matches. The CDR3 is 13 residues long. Germline CDR1 and CDR2: MDHEN and SYDVKM. How the authors handled the data: Amplifying reference gene primers gave estimates of nucleated cell counts. Sequenced by immunoSEQ multiplex PCR; TCRdb stores in-frame clones only, minus some. The D gene and trimming were derived from the DNA, and the V and J assignments and clone size from that table. This sample has about 75,000 clones; about 85% occur once, and the top ten carry about 9%.

This receptor was taken from a human donor in a cohort sampled during active COVID-19. The material sequenced was peripheral blood. This sequence joins TRBV28 and TRBJ2-7; 8 bases fit TRBD2. DNA for the CDR3: TGTGCCAGCAGTTATAGCGGGAACTACGAGCAGTACTTC. This encodes CASSYSGNYEQYF. Using reference TRBV28 and TRBJ2-7 for the parts outside the CDR3, the full variable domain is DVKVTQSSRYLVKRTGEKVFLECVQDMDHENMFWYRQDPGLGLRLIYFSYDVKMKEKGDIPEGYSVSREKKERFSLILESASTNQTSMYLCASSYSGNYEQYFGPGTRLTVT.